These 8 T cell receptor beta chains were all obtained from the same sample, sequenced in a study of blood T cell repertoires in COVID-19. Sequencing was performed with immunoSEQ multiplex PCR; in TCRdb, only in-frame clones are kept and a portion is missing. Of around 69,000 clones listed, 84% were seen once; the top ten hold approximately 8.8%. Sequencing input: peripheral blood. These receptors all come from a man between 45 and 60 years old with active COVID-19.

J is TRBJ2-2 and V is TRBV19; 7 positions match TRBD1. V lost 3 bases to trimming and J lost 2 bases; unmatched junction nucleotides: 6. Germline V gives CDR1 LNHDA, CDR2 SQIVND (reference sequence). This CDR3 has 16 residues. The CDR3 DNA follows: TGTGCCAGTAGTATCTGGGACAGTTTTAACACCGGGGAGCTGTTTTTT. Its protein is CASSIWDSFNTGELFF.

This chain joins TRBV28 and TRBJ2-7; 12 bases are a match to TRBD2. The CDR3 sequence is 15 residues long. The germline gives CDR1 MDHEN, CDR2 SYDVKM. V was clipped by 6 bases and J by 3 bases; unmatched bases: 6. CDR3 DNA sequence: TGTGCCAGCAGGATCGGGACTAGCGGGTACTACGAGCAGTACTTC. This codes for CASRIGTSGYYEQYF.

The chain recombines TRBV4-1 with TRBJ1-2; D gene unclear. The CDR3 runs to 15 residues. V lost 4 bases, J lost 3 bases, and 15 bases lay in between. Germline CDR1 and CDR2: MGHRA and YSYEKL. The CDR3 loop is CASSPAPTEHYGYTF. The CDR3 bases are TGCGCCAGCAGCCCCGCCCCCACAGAGCACTATGGCTACACCTTC.

V and J are TRBV10-3 and TRBJ2-5; TRBD2 might be the D (6 bases). With 2 bases removed from V and 1 base from J, the gap between germline ends came to 11 bases. The germline CDR1 and CDR2 sequences are ENHRY and SYGVKD. The CDR3 totals 15 residues. The CDR3 spells CAISEAREVQETQYF. The CDR3 DNA is TGTGCCATCAGTGAGGCGAGGGAGGTCCAAGAGACCCAGTACTTC.

The V call is TRBV20-1, the J call TRBJ2-3, with no clear D. Germline CDR1 DFQATT, CDR2 SNEGSKA (reference sequence). Trimming removed 5 bases from V and 6 bases from J, with 9 bases in between. The CDR3 runs 11 residues. CDR3 loop: CSASTPDTQYF. In nucleotides, the CDR3 is TGCAGTGCTTCGACACCTGATACGCAGTATTTT.

The genes are TRBV11-3 and TRBJ2-3, with 7 bases that match TRBD2. The V segment lost 5 bases and the J segment 6 bases; nucleotides outside the gene matches: 2. The germline V gene has CDR1 SGHNT and CDR2 YENEEA. CDR3 length equals 12 residues. The CDR3 here is CASSRGEDTQYF. The CDR3 coding sequence is TGTGCCAGCAGCCGGGGGGAGGATACGCAGTATTTT.

V gene TRBV5-5 combines with J gene TRBJ1-4; 7 bases fit TRBD1. The trim removed 5 bases at V and 4 bases at J, leaving 5 bases unmatched. The CDR3 loop spans 14 amino acids. CDR1 is SGHKS, CDR2 YYEKEE, per germline (reference sequence). CDR3 nucleotides: TGTGCCAGCAGTCAGGGACAGTTTAATGAAAAACTGTTTTTT. Translating gives CASSQGQFNEKLFF.

The J gene is TRBJ2-1, the V gene TRBV9; TRBD2 matches 7 bases. After removal of 0 bases from V and 9 bases from J, the junction contained 6 bases not matched to a gene. The germline V gene has CDR1 SGDLS and CDR2 YYNGEE. CDR3 length: 14 amino acids. The CDR3 bases are TGTGCCAGCAGCGTAGTTAGCGGGCAGAGTGAGCAGTTCTTC. Its translation: CASSVVSGQSEQFF.